This entry features one TCR beta chain sequence. This sample was included in a study of cytomegalovirus exposure and HLA in healthy donors. Primers: 60 Vbeta forward and 13 Jbeta reverse. Data came from immunoSEQ multiplex PCR; TCRdb stores just in-frame clones and leaves some out. The sample yields fewer than 250,000 clones, roughly 87% seen once. The germline CDR1 and CDR2 sequences are MDHEN and SYDVKM. The CDR3 contains 17 residues. The J segment lost 4 bases and the V segment lost 6 bases, leaving 9 bases of the junction unmatched. The sample comprised PBMCs. V and J are TRBV28 and TRBJ2-2; 12 bases match TRBD2. This clonotype was obtained from a boy aged 2 to 10 in good health and CMV-seronegative. CDR3 residues: CASSIRLAGDSTGELFF. The CDR3 nucleotides are TGTGCCAGCAGCATCCGACTAGCGGGAGATTCCACCGGGGAGCTGTTTTTT.